This T cell receptor (beta chain) was profiled in a study of blood T cells in healthy people across ages. A second PCR, run for about 7 to 11 cycles, used a sample-barcoded 5' primer plus a J-beta primer mix. Every sample returned 2.5 million or more CDR3-containing paired-end reads. Using its own MiXCR run on the 5' RACE reads, TCRdb lists one record per CDR3 protein. This sample has over 1,200,000 distinct CDR3 sequences, with around 55% found just once. Trimming took 1 base from V and 4 from J, leaving 14 bases between them. CDR1 and CDR2 (germline): SQVTM, ANQGSEA. The CDR3 consists of 14 residues. This clonotype was counted a few times.

Input material: blood. The rearrangement joins TRBV29-1 to TRBJ2-7; D assignment may be TRBD1 or TRBD2 (6 bases each). This receptor was obtained from a man between 18 and 29 years old in good health. CDR3 sequence: CSVEVGGGGYEQYF. The CDR3 region has the DNA TGCAGCGTTGAAGTGGGTGGAGGGGGGTACGAGCAGTACTTC.